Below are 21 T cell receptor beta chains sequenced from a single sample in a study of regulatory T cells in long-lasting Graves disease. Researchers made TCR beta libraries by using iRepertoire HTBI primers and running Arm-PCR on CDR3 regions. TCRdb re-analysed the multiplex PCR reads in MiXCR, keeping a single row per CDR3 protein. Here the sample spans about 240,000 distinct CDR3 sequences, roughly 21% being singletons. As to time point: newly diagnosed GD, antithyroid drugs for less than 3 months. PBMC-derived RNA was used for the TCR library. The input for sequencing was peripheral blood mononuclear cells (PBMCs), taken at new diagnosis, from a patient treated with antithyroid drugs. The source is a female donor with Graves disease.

The CDR3 nucleotides read TGCGCCAGCAGCTCGACAGGGGACTTTAACACTGAAGCTTTCTTT. Translating it yields CASSSTGDFNTEAFF. The chain joins TRBV5-1 to TRBJ1-1; the match to TRBD1 covers 8 bases. The germline gives CDR1 SGHRS, CDR2 YFSETQ. The CDR3 consists of 15 residues. Trimming removed 3 bases from V and 2 bases from J; junction bases left unmatched: 6.

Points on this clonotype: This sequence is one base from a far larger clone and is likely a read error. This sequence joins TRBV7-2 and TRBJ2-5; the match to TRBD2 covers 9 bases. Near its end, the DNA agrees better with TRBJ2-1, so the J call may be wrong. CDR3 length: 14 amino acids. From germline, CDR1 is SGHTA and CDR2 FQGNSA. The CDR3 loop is CAGGNSGGLFEQFF. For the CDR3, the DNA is TGTGCCGGCGGAAACAGCGGGGGGTTATTTGAGCAGTTCTTC.

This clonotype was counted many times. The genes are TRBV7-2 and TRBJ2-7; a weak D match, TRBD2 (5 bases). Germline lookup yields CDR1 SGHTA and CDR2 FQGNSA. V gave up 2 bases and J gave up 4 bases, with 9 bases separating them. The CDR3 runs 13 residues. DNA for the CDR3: TGTGCCAGCAGCTTAACGCCGGGGTACGAGCAGTACTTC. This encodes CASSLTPGYEQYF.

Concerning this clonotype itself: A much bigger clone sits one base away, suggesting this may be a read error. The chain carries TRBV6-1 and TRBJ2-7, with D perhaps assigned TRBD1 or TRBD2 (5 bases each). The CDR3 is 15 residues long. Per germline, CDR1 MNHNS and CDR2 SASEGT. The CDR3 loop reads CACRPGTDRSYEQYF. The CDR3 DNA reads TGTGCCTGCAGGCCCGGGACCGATCGTTCCTACGAGCAGTACTTC.

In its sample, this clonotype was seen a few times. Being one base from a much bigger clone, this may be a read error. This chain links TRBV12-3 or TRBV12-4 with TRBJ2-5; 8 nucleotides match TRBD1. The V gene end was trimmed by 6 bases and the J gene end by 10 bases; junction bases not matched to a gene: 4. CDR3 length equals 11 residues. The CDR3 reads CASSNRGIQYF. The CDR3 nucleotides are TGTGCCAGCAGCAACAGGGGGATCCAGTACTTC.

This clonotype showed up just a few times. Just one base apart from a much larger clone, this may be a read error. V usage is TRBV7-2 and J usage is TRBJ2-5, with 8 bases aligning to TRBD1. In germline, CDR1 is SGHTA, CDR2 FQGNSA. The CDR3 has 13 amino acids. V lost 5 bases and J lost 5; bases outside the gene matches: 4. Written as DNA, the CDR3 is TGTGCCAGCAGCCGACAGGGGATTGAGACCCAGTACTTC. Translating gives CASSRQGIETQYF.

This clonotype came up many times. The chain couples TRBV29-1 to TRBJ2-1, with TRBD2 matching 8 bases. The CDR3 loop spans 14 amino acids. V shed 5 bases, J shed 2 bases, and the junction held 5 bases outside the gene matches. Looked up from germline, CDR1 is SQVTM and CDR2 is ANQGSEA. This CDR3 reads CSVRERGPYNEQFF. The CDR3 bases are TGCAGCGTTCGCGAGCGGGGGCCCTACAATGAGCAGTTCTTC.

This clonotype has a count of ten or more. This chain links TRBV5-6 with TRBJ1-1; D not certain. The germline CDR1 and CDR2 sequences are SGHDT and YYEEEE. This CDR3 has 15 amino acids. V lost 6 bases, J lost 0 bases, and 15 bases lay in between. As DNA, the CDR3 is TGTGCCAGCAACATGTGGACGACGTTGAACACTGAAGCTTTCTTT. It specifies CASNMWTTLNTEAFF.

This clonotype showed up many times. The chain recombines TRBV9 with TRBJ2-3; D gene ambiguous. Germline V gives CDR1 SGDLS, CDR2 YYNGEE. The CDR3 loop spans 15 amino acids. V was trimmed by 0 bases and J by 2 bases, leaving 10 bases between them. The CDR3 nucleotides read TGTGCCAGCAGCGTAGAGCAGGCCGTCACAGATACGCAGTATTTT. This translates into CASSVEQAVTDTQYF.

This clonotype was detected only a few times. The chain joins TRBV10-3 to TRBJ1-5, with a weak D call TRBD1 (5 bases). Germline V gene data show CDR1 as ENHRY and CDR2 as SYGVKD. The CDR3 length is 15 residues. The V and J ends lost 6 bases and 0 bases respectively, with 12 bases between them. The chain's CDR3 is CAIRPGTDSNQPQHF. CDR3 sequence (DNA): TGTGCCATCAGGCCTGGGACTGATAGCAATCAGCCCCAGCATTTT.

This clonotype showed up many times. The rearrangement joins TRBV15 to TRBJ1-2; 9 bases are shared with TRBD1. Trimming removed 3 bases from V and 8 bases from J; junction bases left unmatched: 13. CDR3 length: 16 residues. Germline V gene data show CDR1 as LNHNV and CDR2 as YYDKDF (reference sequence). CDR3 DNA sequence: TGTGCCACCAGCAGTACCTCCCTGACAGGGGGTAGAGGCTACACCTTC. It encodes CATSSTSLTGGRGYTF.

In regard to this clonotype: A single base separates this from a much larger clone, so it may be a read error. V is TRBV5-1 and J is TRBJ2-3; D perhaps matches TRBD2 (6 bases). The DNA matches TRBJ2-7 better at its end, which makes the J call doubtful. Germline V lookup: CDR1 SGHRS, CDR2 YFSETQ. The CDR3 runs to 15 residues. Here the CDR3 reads CASGFLSGSSYEQYF. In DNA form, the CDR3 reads TGCGCCAGCGGCTTTCTTAGCGGCAGCTCCTACGAGCAGTACTTC.

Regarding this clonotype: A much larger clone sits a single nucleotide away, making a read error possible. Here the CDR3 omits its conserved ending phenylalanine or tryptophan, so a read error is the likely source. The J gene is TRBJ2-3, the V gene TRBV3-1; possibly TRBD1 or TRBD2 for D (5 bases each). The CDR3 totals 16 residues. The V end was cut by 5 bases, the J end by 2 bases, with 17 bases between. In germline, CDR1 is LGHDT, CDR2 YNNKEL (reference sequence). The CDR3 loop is CASSDPGPPFTDTQYL. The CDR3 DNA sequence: TGTGCCAGCAGCGATCCGGGACCACCGTTCACAGATACGCAGTATCTT.

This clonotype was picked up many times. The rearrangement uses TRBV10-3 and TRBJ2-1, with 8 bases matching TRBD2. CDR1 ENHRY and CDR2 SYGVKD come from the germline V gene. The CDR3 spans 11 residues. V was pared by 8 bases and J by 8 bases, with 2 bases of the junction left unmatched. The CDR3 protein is CAIGTSYEQFF. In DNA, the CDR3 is TGTGCCATCGGGACTAGTTATGAGCAGTTCTTC.

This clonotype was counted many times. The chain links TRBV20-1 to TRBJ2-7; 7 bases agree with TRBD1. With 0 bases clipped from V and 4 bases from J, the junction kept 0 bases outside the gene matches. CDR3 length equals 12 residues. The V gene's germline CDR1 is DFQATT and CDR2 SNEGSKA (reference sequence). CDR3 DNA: TGCAGTGCTAGAGACAGGGGGTACGAGCAGTACTTC. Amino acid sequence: CSARDRGYEQYF.

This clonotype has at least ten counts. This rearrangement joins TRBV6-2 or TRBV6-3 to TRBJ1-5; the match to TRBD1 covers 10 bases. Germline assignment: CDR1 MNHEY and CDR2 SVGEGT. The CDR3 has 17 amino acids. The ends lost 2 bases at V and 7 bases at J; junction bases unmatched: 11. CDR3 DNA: TGTGCCAGCAGTTACGACTCCGACAGGGGGCTTGGGCAGCCCCAGCATTTT. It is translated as CASSYDSDRGLGQPQHF.

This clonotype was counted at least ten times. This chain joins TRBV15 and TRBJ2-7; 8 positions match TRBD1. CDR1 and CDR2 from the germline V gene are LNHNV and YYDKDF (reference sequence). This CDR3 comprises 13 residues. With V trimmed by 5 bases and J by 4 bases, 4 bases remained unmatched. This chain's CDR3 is CATSRDRSYEQYF. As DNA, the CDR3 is TGTGCCACCAGCCGGGACAGGAGTTACGAGCAGTACTTC.

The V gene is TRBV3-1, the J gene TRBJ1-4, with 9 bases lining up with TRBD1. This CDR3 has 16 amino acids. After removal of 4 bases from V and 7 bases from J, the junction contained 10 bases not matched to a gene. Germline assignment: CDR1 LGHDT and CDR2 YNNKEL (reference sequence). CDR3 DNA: TGTGCCAGCAGCCTATCCGTGGGGACAGGGCTTGAAAAACTGTTTTTT. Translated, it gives CASSLSVGTGLEKLFF. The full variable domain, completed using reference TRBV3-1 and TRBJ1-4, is DTAVSQTPKYLVTQMGNDKSIKCEQNLGHDTMYWYKQDSKKFLKIMFSYNNKELIINETVPNRFSPKSPDKAHLNLHINSLELGDSAVYFCASSLSVGTGLEKLFFGSGTQLSVL.

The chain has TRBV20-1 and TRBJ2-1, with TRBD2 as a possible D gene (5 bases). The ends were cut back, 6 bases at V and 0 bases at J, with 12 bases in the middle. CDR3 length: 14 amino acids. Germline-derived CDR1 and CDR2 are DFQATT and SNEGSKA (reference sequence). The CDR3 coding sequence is TGCAGTGCCCTAGCTGCTAGCTCCTACAATGAGCAGTTCTTC. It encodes CSALAASSYNEQFF.

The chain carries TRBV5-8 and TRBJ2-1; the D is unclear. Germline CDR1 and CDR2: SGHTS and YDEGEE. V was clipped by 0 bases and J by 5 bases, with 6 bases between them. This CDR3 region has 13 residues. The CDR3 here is CASSLVGNNEQFF. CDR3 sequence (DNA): TGTGCCAGCAGCTTGGTGGGGAACAATGAGCAGTTCTTC.

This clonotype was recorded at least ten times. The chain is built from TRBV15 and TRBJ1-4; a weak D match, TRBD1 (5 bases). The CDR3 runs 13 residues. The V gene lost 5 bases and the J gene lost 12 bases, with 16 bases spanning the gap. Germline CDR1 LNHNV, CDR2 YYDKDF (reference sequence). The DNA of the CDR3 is TGTGCCACCAGCCCCCGCGGGGGGGTGGAACTGTTTTTT. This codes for CATSPRGGVELFF.